Given below is one TCR beta chain in context. This entry comes from a study of Ad26.COV2.S vaccination and SARS-CoV-2 variants. Background on the study: A participant enrolled in the COV1001 Ad26.COV2.S trial arm provided the sample.

CDR3 size: 15 residues. The V gene's germline CDR1 is SGHNT and CDR2 YYREEE (reference sequence). V lost 0 bases and J 7 bases, leaving 13 bases between the germline ends. The method was immunoSEQ multiplex PCR; TCRdb's version includes in-frame clones alone and lacks a portion of them. The sample includes approximately 300,000 clones, 85% of them seen just once. The treatment was: around 19 received Ad26.COV2.S at low or high dose, single or two shots; about five received placebo; per-sample allocation not given. Following the first vaccine or placebo injection, samples were taken on day 63. Sequenced here: peripheral blood, sampled in a trial of Ad26.COV2.S vaccine versus placebo. The origin of this receptor is a person between 18 and 59 years old who received the Ad26.COV2.S COVID-19 vaccine or a placebo. The chain couples TRBV5-4 to TRBJ1-4, with D unresolved. In DNA form, the CDR3 reads TGTGCCAGCAGCTTGGATGTGGGAACGGGTGAAAAACTGTTTTTT. Its translation is CASSLDVGTGEKLFF. Filled out from reference TRBV5-4 and TRBJ1-4, the complete variable domain reads ETGVTQSPTHLIKTRGQQVTLRCSSQSGHNTVSWYQQALGQGPQFIFQYYREEENGRGNFPPRFSGLQFPNYSSELNVNALELDDSALYLCASSLDVGTGEKLFFGSGTQLSVL.